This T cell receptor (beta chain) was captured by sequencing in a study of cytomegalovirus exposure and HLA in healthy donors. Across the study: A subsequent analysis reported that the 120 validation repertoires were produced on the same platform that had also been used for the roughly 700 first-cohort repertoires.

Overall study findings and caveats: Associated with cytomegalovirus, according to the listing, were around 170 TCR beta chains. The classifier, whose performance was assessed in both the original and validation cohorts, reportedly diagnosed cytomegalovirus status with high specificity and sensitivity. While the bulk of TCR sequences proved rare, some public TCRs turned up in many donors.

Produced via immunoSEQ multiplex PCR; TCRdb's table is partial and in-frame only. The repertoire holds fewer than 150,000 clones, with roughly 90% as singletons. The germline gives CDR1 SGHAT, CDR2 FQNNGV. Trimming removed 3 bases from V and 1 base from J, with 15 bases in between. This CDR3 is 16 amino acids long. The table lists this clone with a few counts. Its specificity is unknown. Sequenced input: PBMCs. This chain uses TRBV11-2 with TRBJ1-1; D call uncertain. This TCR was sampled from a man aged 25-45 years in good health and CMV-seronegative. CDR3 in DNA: TGTGCCAGCAGCTTGGGCAGGCTGGACTGGAACACTGAAGCTTTCTTT. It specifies CASSLGRLDWNTEAFF.